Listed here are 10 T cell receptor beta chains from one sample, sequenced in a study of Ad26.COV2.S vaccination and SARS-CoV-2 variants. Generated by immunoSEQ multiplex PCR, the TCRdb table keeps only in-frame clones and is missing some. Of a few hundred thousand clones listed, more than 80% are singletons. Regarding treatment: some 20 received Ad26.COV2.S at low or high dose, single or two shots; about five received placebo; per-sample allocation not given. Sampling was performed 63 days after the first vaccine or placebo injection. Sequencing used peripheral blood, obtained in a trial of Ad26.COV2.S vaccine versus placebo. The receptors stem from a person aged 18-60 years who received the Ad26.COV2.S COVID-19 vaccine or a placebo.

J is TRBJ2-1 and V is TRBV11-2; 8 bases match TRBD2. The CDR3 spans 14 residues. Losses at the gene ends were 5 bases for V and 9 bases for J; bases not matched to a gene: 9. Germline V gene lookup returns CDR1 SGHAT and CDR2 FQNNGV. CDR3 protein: CASSPSVREGEQFF. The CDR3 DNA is TGTGCCAGCAGCCCTTCGGTCCGGGAGGGTGAGCAGTTCTTC.

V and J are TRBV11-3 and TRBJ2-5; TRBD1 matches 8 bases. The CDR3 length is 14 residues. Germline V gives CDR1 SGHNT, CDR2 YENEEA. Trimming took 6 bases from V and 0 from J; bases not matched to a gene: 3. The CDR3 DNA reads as TGTGCCAGCAGTAAGGGACAGGACCAAGAGACCCAGTACTTC. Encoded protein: CASSKGQDQETQYF.

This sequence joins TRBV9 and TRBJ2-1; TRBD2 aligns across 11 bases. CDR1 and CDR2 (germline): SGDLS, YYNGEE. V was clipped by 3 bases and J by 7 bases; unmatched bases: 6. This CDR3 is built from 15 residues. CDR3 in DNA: TGTGCCAGCAGCGCTTTTACTAGCGGGAGAAATGAGCAGTTCTTC. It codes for CASSAFTSGRNEQFF.

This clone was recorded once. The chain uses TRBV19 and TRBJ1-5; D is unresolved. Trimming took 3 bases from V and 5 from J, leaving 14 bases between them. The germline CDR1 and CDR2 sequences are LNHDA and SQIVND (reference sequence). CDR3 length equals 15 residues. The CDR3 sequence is CASSIGRVYDQPQHF. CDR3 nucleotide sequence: TGTGCCAGTAGTATCGGTAGAGTTTATGATCAGCCCCAGCATTTT.

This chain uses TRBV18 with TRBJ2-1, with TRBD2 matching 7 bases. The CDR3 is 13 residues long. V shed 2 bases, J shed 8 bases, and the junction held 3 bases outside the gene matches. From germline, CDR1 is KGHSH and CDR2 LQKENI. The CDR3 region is CASSPGGSDEQFF. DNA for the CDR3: TGTGCCAGCTCACCAGGCGGGAGTGATGAGCAGTTCTTC.

The CDR3, as DNA: TGTGCCAGCAGCTCCCGTAGCGGTAGCGGAGGGTCCAATGAGCAGTTCTTC. Protein product: CASSSRSGSGGSNEQFF. V and J are TRBV7-9 and TRBJ2-1; perhaps TRBD2 as D (6 bases). The V end lost 4 bases, the J end lost 6 bases, and 22 bases lay between the germline ends. The CDR3 has 17 amino acids. Per the germline V gene, CDR1 is SEHNR and CDR2 is FQNEAQ (reference sequence).

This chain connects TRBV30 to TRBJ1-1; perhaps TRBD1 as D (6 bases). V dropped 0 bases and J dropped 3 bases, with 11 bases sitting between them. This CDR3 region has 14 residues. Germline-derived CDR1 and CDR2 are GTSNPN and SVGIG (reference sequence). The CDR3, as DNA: TGTGCCTGGAGTGTAGGGGGGGTTGACACTGAAGCTTTCTTT. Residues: CAWSVGGVDTEAFF.

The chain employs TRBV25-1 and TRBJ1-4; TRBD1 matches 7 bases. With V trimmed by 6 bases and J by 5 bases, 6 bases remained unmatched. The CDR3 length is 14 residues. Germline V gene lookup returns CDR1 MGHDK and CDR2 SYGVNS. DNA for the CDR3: TGTGCCAGCAGCCCGGGACAGTTAAATGAAAAACTGTTTTTT. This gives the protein CASSPGQLNEKLFF.

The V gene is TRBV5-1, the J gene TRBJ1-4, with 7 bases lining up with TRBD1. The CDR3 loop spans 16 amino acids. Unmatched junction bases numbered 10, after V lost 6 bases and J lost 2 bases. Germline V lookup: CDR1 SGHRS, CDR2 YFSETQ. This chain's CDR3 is CASNQGGLSTNEKLFF. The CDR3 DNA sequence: TGCGCCAGCAACCAGGGGGGGCTTTCGACTAATGAAAAACTGTTTTTT. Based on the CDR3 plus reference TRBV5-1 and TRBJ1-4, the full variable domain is KAGVTQTPRYLIKTRGQQVTLSCSPISGHRSVSWYQQTPGQGLQFLFEYFSETQRNKGNFPGRFSGRQFSNSRSEMNVSTLELGDSALYLCASNQGGLSTNEKLFFGSGTQLSVL.

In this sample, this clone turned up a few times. CDR3 sequence: CASSSRQGHNYGYTF. The CDR3 DNA is TGTGCCAGCAGCTCCAGACAGGGCCATAACTATGGCTACACCTTC. The rearrangement links TRBV7-2 to TRBJ1-2; 7 nucleotides line up with TRBD1. Germline V lookup: CDR1 SGHTA, CDR2 FQGNSA. Losses at the gene ends were 4 bases for V and 1 base for J; bases not matched to a gene: 6. This CDR3 region has 15 residues.